This passage covers 21 T cell receptor beta chains from one sample sequenced in a study of STAT5B mutations in CD4+ large granular lymphocyte leukemia. This table comes from immunoSEQ multiplex PCR, and its TCRdb copy is limited to in-frame clones, with some not included. The sample lists tens of thousands of clones, 75% to 85% occurring once. The sequencing input was CD4+ T cells from blood buffy coats. The receptors stem from a human donor in good health.

The chain combines TRBV5-6 with TRBJ2-5, with D possibly being TRBD1 (5 bases). Trimming cost V 1 base and J 5 bases, with 21 bases left between them. CDR3 length: 17 amino acids. Per the germline V gene, CDR1 is SGHDT and CDR2 is YYEEEE. CDR3 nucleotide sequence: TGTGCCAGCAGCTTGAGGTTCGGCAGCGACTGGGGCGAGACCCAGTACTTC. Its protein is CASSLRFGSDWGETQYF. The full variable domain, completed using reference TRBV5-6 and TRBJ2-5, is DAGVTQSPTHLIKTRGQQVTLRCSPKSGHDTVSWYQQALGQGPQFIFQYYEEEERQRGNFPDRFSGHQFPNYSSELNVNALLLGDSALYLCASSLRFGSDWGETQYFGPGTRLLVL.

The chain uses TRBV30 and TRBJ2-7, with D perhaps assigned TRBD1 or TRBD2 (5 bases each). CDR1 GTSNPN and CDR2 SVGIG come from the germline V gene (reference sequence). The CDR3 sequence is 13 residues long. The germline V and J ends were trimmed by 4 bases and 1 base, with 11 bases remaining between them. The CDR3 sequence is CAWTRDGSYEQYF. For the CDR3, the DNA is TGTGCCTGGACTCGGGACGGATCCTACGAGCAGTACTTC.

This chain joins TRBV6-1 and TRBJ2-7; 7 bases agree with TRBD1. Germline-derived CDR1 and CDR2 are MNHNS and SASEGT. The junction had 10 bases not matched to a gene; V was cut back by 2 bases and J by 3 bases. The CDR3 runs 16 residues. CDR3 coding DNA: TGTGCCAGCAGTGAACTCCGGACAGGACGGGGCTACGAGCAGTACTTC. Its translation: CASSELRTGRGYEQYF.

V gene TRBV7-9 combines with J gene TRBJ2-4; TRBD2 might be the D (5 bases). Germline V lookup: CDR1 SEHNR, CDR2 FQNEAQ (reference sequence). Trimming pared 5 bases from V and 6 bases from J, leaving 17 bases between. The length of the CDR3 is 15 residues. The CDR3 coding sequence is TGTGCCAGCAGCAAAACACCCCGGAGGATAAACATTCAGTACTTC. It encodes CASSKTPRRINIQYF.

The CDR3 sequence is CASNSQDRNTEAFF. In nucleotides, the CDR3 is TGTGCCAGCAACTCCCAGGACAGGAACACTGAAGCTTTCTTT. This chain connects TRBV5-6 to TRBJ1-1, with D possibly TRBD1 on 6 matching bases. The length of the CDR3 is 14 residues. CDR1 and CDR2 from the germline V gene are SGHDT and YYEEEE. V lost 6 bases, J lost 1 base, and 13 bases lay in between.

There are a few counts of this clone. The gene calls are TRBV7-9 and TRBJ1-4; a possible D gene is TRBD1 (6 bases). The germline V and J ends were trimmed by 4 bases and 5 bases, with 11 bases remaining between them. The CDR3 covers 14 residues. Looked up from germline, CDR1 is SEHNR and CDR2 is FQNEAQ (reference sequence). CDR3 nucleotides: TGTGCCAGCAGCTCTTCGGGGGGCAATGAAAAACTGTTTTTT. Its protein is CASSSSGGNEKLFF.

This rearrangement joins TRBV18 to TRBJ2-7, with 11 bases identical to TRBD2. The CDR3 runs to 18 residues. With 2 bases clipped from V and 1 base from J, the junction kept 10 bases outside the gene matches. Germline V gene lookup returns CDR1 KGHSH and CDR2 LQKENI. CDR3 protein: CASSPVSSPSGGSYEQYF. The CDR3 DNA reads as TGTGCCAGCTCACCAGTTTCATCGCCTAGCGGGGGGTCCTACGAGCAGTACTTC.

CDR3 amino acids: CASSDFGTTDIYHYGYTF. The CDR3 bases are TGCGCCAGCAGTGATTTCGGGACGACCGATATATATCACTATGGCTACACCTTC. The chain recombines TRBV10-2 with TRBJ1-2; TRBD1 is a possible D gene (5 bases). The length of the CDR3 is 18 residues. Deletions cut 3 bases from V and 3 bases from J, with 23 bases between. The germline V gene has CDR1 WSHSY and CDR2 SAAADI.

The V and J genes are TRBV5-1 and TRBJ2-3; the D is unclear. The CDR3 sequence is 13 residues long. From germline, CDR1 is SGHRS and CDR2 YFSETQ. Trimming cost V 1 base and J 4 bases, with 7 bases left between them. The CDR3 sequence: CASSLTPPDTQYF. In nucleotides, the CDR3 is TGCGCCAGCAGCTTGACTCCTCCAGATACGCAGTATTTT.

V usage is TRBV11-3 and J usage is TRBJ2-5, with D possibly being TRBD1 (5 bases). This CDR3 has 16 amino acids. Germline-derived CDR1 and CDR2 are SGHNT and YENEEA. V lost 4 bases to trimming and J lost 5 bases, with 20 bases between them. CDR3: CASSSEQGDVMETQYF. As DNA, the CDR3 is TGTGCCAGCAGCTCTGAGCAGGGTGATGTAATGGAGACCCAGTACTTC.

This chain connects TRBV11-2 to TRBJ1-1, with TRBD1 matching 8 bases. Trimming at V came to 1 base and at J to 12 bases, leaving 7 bases not matched to a gene. The V gene's germline CDR1 is SGHAT and CDR2 FQNNGV. This CDR3 contains 13 residues. CDR3: CASSLGTGKKTFF. The DNA for the CDR3 is TGTGCCAGCAGCTTAGGGACAGGGAAGAAAACTTTCTTT.

This CDR3 reads CASSLGTVQAFF. The CDR3 coding sequence is TGCGCCAGCAGCTTGGGCACAGTACAGGCTTTCTTT. V usage is TRBV5-1 and J usage is TRBJ1-1; D unclear. The V gene lost 0 bases and the J gene lost 11 bases, with 11 bases spanning the gap. The CDR3 loop spans 12 amino acids. The germline V gene encodes CDR1 SGHRS and CDR2 YFSETQ.

This chain connects TRBV2 to TRBJ2-5; TRBD1 agrees at 10 bases. Germline CDR1 is SNHLY and CDR2 is FYNNEI. V shed 8 bases and J 5 bases; nucleotides not matched to a gene: 5. This CDR3 is 13 amino acids long. The CDR3 DNA reads TGTGCCAGCTCAGGACAGGGGGTTGAGACCCAGTACTTC. As protein: CASSGQGVETQYF.

The chain recombines TRBV10-1 with TRBJ1-6, with D uncertain. Trimming removed 8 bases at V and 5 bases at J, with 16 bases between. CDR1 is WNHNN, CDR2 SYGVQD, per germline (reference sequence). The CDR3 loop spans 15 amino acids. The CDR3 spells CASYGNLGDNSPLHF. DNA for the CDR3: TGCGCCAGCTACGGAAACCTTGGTGATAATTCACCCCTCCACTTT.

In this sample, this clone turned up a few times. The chain employs TRBV13 and TRBJ1-1; D might be TRBD1 (5 bases). The CDR3 has 14 residues. Trimming cost V 0 bases and J 5 bases, with 10 bases left between them. Germline lookup yields CDR1 PRHDT and CDR2 FYEKMQ (reference sequence). The CDR3 region has the DNA TGTGCCAGCAGCTTAGGTGGGGCGGGAACTGAAGCTTTCTTT. Translation: CASSLGGAGTEAFF.

This clone was found a few times. The chain employs TRBV18 and TRBJ2-6; 9 positions match TRBD1. Germline lookup yields CDR1 KGHSH and CDR2 LQKENI. The CDR3 contains 16 residues. The V gene end was trimmed by 3 bases and the J gene end by 3 bases; junction bases not matched to a gene: 3. The CDR3 region has the DNA TGTGCCAGCTCACCCAGGACAGGGGATGGGGCCAACGTCCTGACTTTC. As protein: CASSPRTGDGANVLTF.

The genes are TRBV19 and TRBJ1-5; D call uncertain. The CDR3 has 13 amino acids. CDR1 and CDR2 (germline): LNHDA, SQIVND (reference sequence). Deletions cut 3 bases from V and 6 bases from J, with 9 bases between. In DNA, the CDR3 is TGTGCCAGTAGTATTCAGGTTACTCAGCCCCAGCATTTT. It translates to CASSIQVTQPQHF.

V gene TRBV7-9 combines with J gene TRBJ2-3; D is perhaps TRBD1 (5 bases). The CDR3 consists of 14 residues. Trimming pared 3 bases from V and 4 bases from J, leaving 11 bases between. CDR1 and CDR2 (germline): SEHNR, FQNEAQ (reference sequence). The CDR3 sequence: CASSLGRAADTQYF. The CDR3 DNA sequence: TGTGCCAGCAGCTTGGGCAGGGCAGCAGATACGCAGTATTTT.

The chain couples TRBV7-9 to TRBJ2-7; D may be TRBD2 (5 bases). There are 15 residues in the CDR3. Germline lookup yields CDR1 SEHNR and CDR2 FQNEAQ (reference sequence). The V gene lost 4 bases and the J gene lost 1 base, with 14 bases spanning the gap. This CDR3 reads CASSSDSPGSYEQYF. The CDR3 DNA reads as TGTGCCAGCAGCTCCGACTCACCGGGGTCCTACGAGCAGTACTTC.

The chain is built from TRBV29-1 and TRBJ2-5, with D possibly being TRBD2 (5 bases). Trimming shortened V by 3 bases and J by 6 bases, and 17 bases separated the two germline ends. Germline CDR1 is SQVTM and CDR2 is ANQGSEA. The CDR3 loop spans 14 amino acids. The CDR3 DNA sequence: TGCAGCGTTGACACCGCGCCCGGGGTCAAGACCCAGTACTTC. Translation gives CSVDTAPGVKTQYF.

The V call is TRBV7-9, the J call TRBJ2-1, with D possibly being TRBD1 or TRBD2 (6 bases each). CDR3 length equals 15 residues. Germline lookup yields CDR1 SEHNR and CDR2 FQNEAQ (reference sequence). The V end lost 4 bases, the J end lost 2 bases, and 12 bases lay between the germline ends. The chain's CDR3 is CASSSGGGPYNEQFF. The CDR3 nucleotides read TGTGCCAGCAGCTCCGGGGGCGGCCCCTACAATGAGCAGTTCTTC.